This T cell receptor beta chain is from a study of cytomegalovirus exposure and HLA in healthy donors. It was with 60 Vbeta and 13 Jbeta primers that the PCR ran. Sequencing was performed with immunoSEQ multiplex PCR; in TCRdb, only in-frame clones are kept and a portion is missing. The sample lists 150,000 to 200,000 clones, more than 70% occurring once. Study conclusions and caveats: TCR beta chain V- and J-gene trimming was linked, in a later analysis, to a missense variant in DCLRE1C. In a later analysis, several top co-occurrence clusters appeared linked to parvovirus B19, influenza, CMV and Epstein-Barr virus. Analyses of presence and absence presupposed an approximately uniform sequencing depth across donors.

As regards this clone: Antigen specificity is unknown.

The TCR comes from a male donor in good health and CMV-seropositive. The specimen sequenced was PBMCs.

CDR3 sequence: CASSLGQGLGNQPQHF. The CDR3 DNA reads as TGTGCCAGCAGCTTGGGACAGGGATTGGGCAATCAGCCCCAGCATTTT. The chain links TRBV7-9 to TRBJ1-5; TRBD1 matches at 9 bases. Trimming took 3 bases from V and 2 from J; bases not matched to a gene: 5. CDR1 SEHNR and CDR2 FQNEAQ come from the germline V gene (reference sequence). This CDR3 region has 16 residues.